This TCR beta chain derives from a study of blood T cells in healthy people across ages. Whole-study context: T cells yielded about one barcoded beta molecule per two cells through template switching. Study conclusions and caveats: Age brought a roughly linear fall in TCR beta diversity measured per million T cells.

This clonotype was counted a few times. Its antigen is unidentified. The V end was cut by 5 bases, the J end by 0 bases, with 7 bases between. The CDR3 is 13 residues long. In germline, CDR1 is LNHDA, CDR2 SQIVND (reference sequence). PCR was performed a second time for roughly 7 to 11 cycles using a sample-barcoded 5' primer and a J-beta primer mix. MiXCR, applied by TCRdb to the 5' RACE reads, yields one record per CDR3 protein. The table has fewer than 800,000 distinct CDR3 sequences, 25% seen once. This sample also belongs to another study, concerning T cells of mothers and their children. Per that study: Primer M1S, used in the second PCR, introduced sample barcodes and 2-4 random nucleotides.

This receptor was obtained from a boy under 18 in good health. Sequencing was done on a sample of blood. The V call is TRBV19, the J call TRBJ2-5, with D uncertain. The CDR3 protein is CASSRVHQETQYF. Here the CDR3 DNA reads TGTGCCAGTAGTCGGGTTCACCAAGAGACCCAGTACTTC.